This T cell receptor (beta chain) was captured in a study of identical twins. Study-level results: Within monozygotic twins, out-of-frame TCR alpha sharing was underestimated by the models. Clonotypes of the beta chain that were abundant in cord blood carried fewer insertions (memory repertoires showed none).

The CDR3 runs to 14 residues. The germline V gene has CDR1 MGHRA and CDR2 YSYEKL. Between the trimmed V and J ends, which lost 2 bases and 0 bases, there was a span of 5 bases. For this clonotype: What it binds is not known.

A universal primer site was incorporated via template switching, and the cDNA contained unique molecular identifiers. Using its own MiXCR run on the 5' RACE reads, TCRdb lists one record per CDR3 protein. The table has 1.5 million to 2 million distinct CDR3 sequences, 25% to 35% seen once. The material sequenced was cord blood. This receptor was obtained from a newborn girl in good health. The chain recombines TRBV4-1 with TRBJ1-3; D not resolved. CDR3 region: CASSQPFSGNTIYF. CDR3 DNA: TGCGCCAGCAGCCAACCCTTCTCTGGAAACACCATATATTTT.